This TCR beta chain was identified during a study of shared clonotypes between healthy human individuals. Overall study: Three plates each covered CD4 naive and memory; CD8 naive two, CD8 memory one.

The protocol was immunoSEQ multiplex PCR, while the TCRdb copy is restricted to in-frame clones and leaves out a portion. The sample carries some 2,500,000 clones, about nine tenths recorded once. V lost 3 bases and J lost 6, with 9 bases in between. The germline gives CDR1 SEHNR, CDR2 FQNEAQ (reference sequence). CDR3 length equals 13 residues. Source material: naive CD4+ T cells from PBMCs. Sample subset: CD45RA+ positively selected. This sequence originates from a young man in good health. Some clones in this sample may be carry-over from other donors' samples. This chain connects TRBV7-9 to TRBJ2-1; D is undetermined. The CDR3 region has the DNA TGTGCCAGCAGCTTTGTTAGTTCCAATGAGCAGTTCTTC. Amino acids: CASSFVSSNEQFF.